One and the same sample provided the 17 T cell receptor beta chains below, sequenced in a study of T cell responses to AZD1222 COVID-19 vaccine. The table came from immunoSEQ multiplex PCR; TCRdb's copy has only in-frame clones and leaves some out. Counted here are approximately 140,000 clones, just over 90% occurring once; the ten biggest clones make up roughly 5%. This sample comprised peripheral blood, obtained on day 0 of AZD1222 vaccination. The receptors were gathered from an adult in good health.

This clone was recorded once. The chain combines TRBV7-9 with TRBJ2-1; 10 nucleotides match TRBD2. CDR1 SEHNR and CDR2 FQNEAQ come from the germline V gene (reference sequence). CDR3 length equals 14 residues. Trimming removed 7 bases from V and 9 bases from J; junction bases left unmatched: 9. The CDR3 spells CASILAGVSGEQFF. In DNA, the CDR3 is TGTGCCAGCATCCTAGCGGGAGTTTCCGGTGAGCAGTTCTTC.

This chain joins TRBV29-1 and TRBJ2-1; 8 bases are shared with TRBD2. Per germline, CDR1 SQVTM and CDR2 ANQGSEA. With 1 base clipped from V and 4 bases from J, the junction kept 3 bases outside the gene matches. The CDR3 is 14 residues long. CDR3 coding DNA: TGCAGCGTTGAAGCCGAGCGGGGGTACAATGAGCAGTTCTTC. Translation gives CSVEAERGYNEQFF.

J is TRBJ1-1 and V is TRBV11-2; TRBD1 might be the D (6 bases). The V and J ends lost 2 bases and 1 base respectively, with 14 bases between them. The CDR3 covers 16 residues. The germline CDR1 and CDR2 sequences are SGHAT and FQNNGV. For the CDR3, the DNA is TGTGCCAGCAGCTTAAGGGCCGACAGGTCGAACACTGAAGCTTTCTTT. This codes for CASSLRADRSNTEAFF.

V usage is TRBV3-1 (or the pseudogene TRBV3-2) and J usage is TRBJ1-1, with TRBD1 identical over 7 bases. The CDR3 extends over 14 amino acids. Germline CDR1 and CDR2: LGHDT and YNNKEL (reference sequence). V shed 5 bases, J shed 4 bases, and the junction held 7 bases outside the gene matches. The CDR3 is CASSSSEGATEAFF. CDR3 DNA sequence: TGTGCCAGCAGCTCATCGGAGGGGGCCACTGAAGCTTTCTTT.

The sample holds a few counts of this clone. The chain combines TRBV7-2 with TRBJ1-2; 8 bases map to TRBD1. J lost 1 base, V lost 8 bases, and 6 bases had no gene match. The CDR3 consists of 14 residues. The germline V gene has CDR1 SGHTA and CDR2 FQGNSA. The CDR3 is CASGRRGLNYGYTF. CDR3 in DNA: TGTGCCAGCGGCCGCAGGGGGCTTAACTATGGCTACACCTTC.

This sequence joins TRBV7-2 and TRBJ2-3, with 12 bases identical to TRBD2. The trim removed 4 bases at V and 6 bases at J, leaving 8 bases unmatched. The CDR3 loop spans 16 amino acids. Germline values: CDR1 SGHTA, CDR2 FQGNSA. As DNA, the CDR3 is TGTGCCAGCAGCTCTGGACTAGCGGGGTCCAGGGATACGCAGTATTTT. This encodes CASSSGLAGSRDTQYF.

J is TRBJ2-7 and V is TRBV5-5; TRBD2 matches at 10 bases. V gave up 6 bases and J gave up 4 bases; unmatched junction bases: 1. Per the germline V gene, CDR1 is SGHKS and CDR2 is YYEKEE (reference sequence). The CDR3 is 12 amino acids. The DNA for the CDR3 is TGTGCCAGCATTAGCGGGAGGTACGAGCAGTACTTC. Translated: CASISGRYEQYF.

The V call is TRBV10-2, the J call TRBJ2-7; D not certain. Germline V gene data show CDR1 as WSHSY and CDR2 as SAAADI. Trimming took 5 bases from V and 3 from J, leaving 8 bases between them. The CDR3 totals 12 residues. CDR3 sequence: CASSQNSYEQYF. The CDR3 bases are TGCGCCAGCAGTCAAAACAGCTACGAGCAGTACTTC.

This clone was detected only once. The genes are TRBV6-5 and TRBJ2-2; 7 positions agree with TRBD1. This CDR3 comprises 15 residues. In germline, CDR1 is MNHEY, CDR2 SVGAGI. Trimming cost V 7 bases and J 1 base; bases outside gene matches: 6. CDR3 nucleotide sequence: TGTGCCAGCAATCAGAGGACAGGGAACACCGGGGAGCTGTTTTTT. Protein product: CASNQRTGNTGELFF.

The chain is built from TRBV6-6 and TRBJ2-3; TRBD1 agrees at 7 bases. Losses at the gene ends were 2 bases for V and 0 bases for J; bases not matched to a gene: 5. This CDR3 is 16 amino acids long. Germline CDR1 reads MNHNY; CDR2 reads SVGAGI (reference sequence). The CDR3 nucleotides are TGTGCCAGCAGTTACCCGGACAGGAGGAGCACAGATACGCAGTATTTT. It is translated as CASSYPDRRSTDTQYF.

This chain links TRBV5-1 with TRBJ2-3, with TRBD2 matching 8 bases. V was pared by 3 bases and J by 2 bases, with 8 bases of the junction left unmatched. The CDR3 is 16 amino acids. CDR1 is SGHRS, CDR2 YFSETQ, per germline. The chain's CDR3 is CASSYDGRAYTDTQYF. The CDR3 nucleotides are TGCGCCAGCAGCTACGACGGGAGGGCCTACACAGATACGCAGTATTTT. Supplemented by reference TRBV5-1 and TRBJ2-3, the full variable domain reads KAGVTQTPRYLIKTRGQQVTLSCSPISGHRSVSWYQQTPGQGLQFLFEYFSETQRNKGNFPGRFSGRQFSNSRSEMNVSTLELGDSALYLCASSYDGRAYTDTQYFGPGTRLTVL.

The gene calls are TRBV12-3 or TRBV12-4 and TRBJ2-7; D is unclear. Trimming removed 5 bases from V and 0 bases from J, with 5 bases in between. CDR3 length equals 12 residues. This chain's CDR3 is CASSRTSYEQYF. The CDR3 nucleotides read TGTGCCAGCAGTAGGACCTCCTACGAGCAGTACTTC.

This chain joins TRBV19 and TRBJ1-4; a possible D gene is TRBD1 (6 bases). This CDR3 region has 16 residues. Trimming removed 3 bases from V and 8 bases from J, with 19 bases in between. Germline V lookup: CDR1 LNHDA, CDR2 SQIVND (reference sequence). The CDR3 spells CASSIGRTASGEKLFF. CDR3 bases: TGTGCCAGTAGTATCGGGAGGACAGCATCGGGGGAAAAACTGTTTTTT.

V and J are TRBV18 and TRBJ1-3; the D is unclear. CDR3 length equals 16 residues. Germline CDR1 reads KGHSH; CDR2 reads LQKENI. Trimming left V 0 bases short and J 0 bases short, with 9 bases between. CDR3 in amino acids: CASSPPAGYSGNTIYF. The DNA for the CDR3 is TGTGCCAGCTCACCACCGGCGGGATACTCTGGAAACACCATATATTTT. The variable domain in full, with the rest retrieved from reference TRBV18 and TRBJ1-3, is NAGVMQNPRHLVRRRGQEARLRCSPMKGHSHVYWYRQLPEEGLKFMVYLQKENIIDESGMPKERFSAEFPKEGPSILRIQQVVRGDSAAYFCASSPPAGYSGNTIYFGEGSWLTVV.

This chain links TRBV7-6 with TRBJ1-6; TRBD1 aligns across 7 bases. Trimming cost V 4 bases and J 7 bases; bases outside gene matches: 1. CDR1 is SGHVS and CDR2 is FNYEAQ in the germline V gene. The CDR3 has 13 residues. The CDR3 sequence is CASSWDRNSPLHF. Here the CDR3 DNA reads TGTGCCAGCAGCTGGGACAGAAATTCACCCCTCCACTTT.

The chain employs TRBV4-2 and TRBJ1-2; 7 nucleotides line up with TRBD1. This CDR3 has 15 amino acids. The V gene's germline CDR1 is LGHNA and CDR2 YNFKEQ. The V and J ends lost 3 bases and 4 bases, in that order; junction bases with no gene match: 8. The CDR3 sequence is CASSHPGTAFYGYTF. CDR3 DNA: TGTGCCAGCAGCCACCCGGGGACAGCCTTCTATGGCTACACCTTC.

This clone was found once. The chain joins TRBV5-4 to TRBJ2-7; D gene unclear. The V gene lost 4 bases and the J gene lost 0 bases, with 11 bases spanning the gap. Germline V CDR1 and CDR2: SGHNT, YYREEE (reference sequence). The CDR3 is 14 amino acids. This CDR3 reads CASSPGESSYEQYF. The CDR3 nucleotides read TGTGCCAGCAGCCCAGGAGAGAGCTCCTACGAGCAGTACTTC.